These 11 T cell receptor beta chains originate from one sample sequenced in a study of blood T cell repertoires in COVID-19. This table comes from immunoSEQ multiplex PCR, and its TCRdb copy is limited to in-frame clones, with some not included. This table has 250,000 to 350,000 clones, around 82% appearing once. The sequenced sample consisted of peripheral blood. These receptors were taken from a human donor with COVID-19, enrolled during active disease. The donor label of this sample is uncertain.

V gene TRBV30 combines with J gene TRBJ1-6; TRBD1 aligns across 10 bases. The CDR3 runs to 15 residues. The V gene end was trimmed by 2 bases and the J gene end by 7 bases; junction bases not matched to a gene: 5. Germline CDR1 and CDR2: GTSNPN and SVGIG (reference sequence). CDR3: CAWSLTTGGNSPLHF. The CDR3 DNA sequence: TGTGCCTGGAGTTTAACGACAGGGGGCAATTCACCCCTCCACTTT.

CDR3 nucleotide sequence: TGTGCCAGCAGCCTCGGACTCGGAGACGAGCAGTACTTC. Translating it yields CASSLGLGDEQYF. The chain links TRBV2 to TRBJ2-7, with D possibly matching TRBD2 (5 bases). CDR3 size: 13 residues. Germline V gene sequence: CDR1 SNHLY, CDR2 FYNNEI. V lost 6 bases and J lost 5, with 14 bases in between.

This chain connects TRBV28 to TRBJ1-2, with a tentative D call TRBD1 (5 bases). Trimming shortened V by 3 bases and J by 2 bases, and 10 bases separated the two germline ends. Germline assignment: CDR1 MDHEN and CDR2 SYDVKM. The CDR3 is made up of 14 amino acids. CDR3 residues: CASSFAQGNYGYTF. DNA of the CDR3: TGTGCCAGCAGTTTCGCGCAGGGAAACTATGGCTACACCTTC.

The gene calls are TRBV10-3 and TRBJ2-5, with D unclear. Looked up from germline, CDR1 is ENHRY and CDR2 is SYGVKD. Between the trimmed V and J ends, which lost 4 bases and 4 bases, there was a span of 13 bases. The CDR3 is made up of 14 amino acids. The DNA of the CDR3 is TGTGCCATCAGTGCGAGTAGCCAGATAGAGACCCAGTACTTC. This sequence encodes CAISASSQIETQYF.

This chain links TRBV6-5 with TRBJ2-3; 8 bases align to TRBD2. The germline V gene encodes CDR1 MNHEY and CDR2 SVGAGI. V dropped 1 base and J dropped 10; count of bases not matched to a gene: 10. CDR3 size: 15 residues. The CDR3 reads CASSYLGLATRAQYF. The DNA of the CDR3 is TGTGCCAGCAGTTACTTAGGACTAGCCACTCGCGCGCAGTATTTT.

The chain uses TRBV27 and TRBJ1-2; 8 bases match TRBD1. The CDR3 loop spans 14 amino acids. Germline lookup yields CDR1 MNHEY and CDR2 SMNVEV (reference sequence). After removal of 6 bases from V and 6 bases from J, the junction contained 9 bases not matched to a gene. DNA for the CDR3: TGTGCCAGCAGCTTTCAGGGGGCGGTGGATGGCTACACCTTC. As protein: CASSFQGAVDGYTF.

The chain has TRBV7-9 and TRBJ2-1, with TRBD1 matching 7 bases. Per germline, CDR1 SEHNR and CDR2 FQNEAQ (reference sequence). The junction had 8 bases not matched to a gene; V was cut back by 5 bases and J by 4 bases. The CDR3 totals 15 residues. The CDR3 region has the DNA TGTGCCAGCAGCCTAAGGGACAGTCGATACAATGAGCAGTTCTTC. It is translated as CASSLRDSRYNEQFF.

V and J are TRBV9 and TRBJ2-7; 8 bases fit TRBD1. With 0 bases clipped from V and 7 bases from J, the junction kept 9 bases outside the gene matches. There are 15 residues in the CDR3. CDR1 is SGDLS, CDR2 YYNGEE, per germline. This chain's CDR3 is CASSVGGQGFGEQYF. DNA for the CDR3: TGTGCCAGCAGCGTAGGTGGACAGGGTTTTGGGGAGCAGTACTTC. The entire variable domain, with the rest obtained from reference TRBV9 and TRBJ2-7, is as follows: DSGVTQTPKHLITATGQRVTLRCSPRSGDLSVYWYQQSLDQGLQFLIQYYNGEERAKGNILERFSAQQFPDLHSELNLSSLELGDSALYFCASSVGGQGFGEQYFGPGTRLTVT.

The CDR3 DNA is TGTGCCAGTAGTAATGACAGGCTGTACACCTTC. This translates into CASSNDRLYTF. The chain uses TRBV19 and TRBJ1-2; D possibly corresponds to TRBD1 (6 bases). CDR3 size: 11 residues. V was shortened by 4 bases and J by 11 bases, with 11 bases between the two germline ends. Germline CDR1 and CDR2: LNHDA and SQIVND (reference sequence).

The V gene is TRBV28, the J gene TRBJ1-2; no clear D. The germline V gene has CDR1 MDHEN and CDR2 SYDVKM. This CDR3 has 12 residues. V was cut by 4 bases and J by 3 bases, with 6 bases left in between. DNA for the CDR3: TGTGCCAGCAGTTACCGGGACTATGGCTACACCTTC. Amino acid sequence: CASSYRDYGYTF.

This chain uses TRBV25-1 with TRBJ2-5; D is perhaps TRBD1 (5 bases). Germline V gene sequence: CDR1 MGHDK, CDR2 SYGVNS. CDR3 size: 13 residues. V lost 4 bases and J lost 5, with 11 bases in between. CDR3 amino acids: CASSAQGRETQYF. The CDR3 DNA sequence: TGTGCCAGCAGTGCCCAGGGTAGGGAGACCCAGTACTTC.